This T cell receptor beta chain was captured in a study of radiotherapy plus CTLA-4 blockade in lung cancer listed by TCRdb under 2018. For context, the study as a whole: Objective responses were observed in 15% to 20% of enrolled patients, and disease control was achieved in around 30%. What the research found in general, with its limitations: After treatment with radiotherapy and ipilimumab, TCR clones that originated in tumors expanded in peripheral blood. The strongest predictors of response were reported to be early dynamic shifts in blood T cell clones along with a rise in serum interferon-beta following radiation.

The study evaluated CTLA-4 blockade (ipilimumab) given together with focal radiation therapy in patients who had chemo-refractory metastatic non-small-cell lung cancer. Receptor libraries were prepared by the immunoSEQ multiplex PCR assay. Sourced from immuneACCESS, this table was stored by TCRdb with only in-frame sequences that have V and J called. A share of the clones is absent; for the studies checked, an unresolved V gene accounts for under half, and the remainder has no known explanation. The sample records 65,000 to 100,000 clones, less than 90% of which are singletons. The ten most abundant clones make up roughly 0.8% of the sample. As concerns this clone: Its antigen is currently not known. It has no much larger one-base neighbor in the sample; base qualities were not kept.

V and J are trimmed by 4 bases and 6 bases, and the gene matches miss 8 bases of the junction. CDR3 length: 14 amino acids, cysteine to phenylalanine. The sequence is cut down to CDR3 DNA, 42 bases in frame from base 1. The germline V gene sets CDR1 to MGHDK and CDR2 to SYGVNS. This clonotype originated in a human donor with non-small cell lung cancer who had stable disease on radiotherapy plus ipilimumab. Here the chain combines TRBV25-1 and TRBJ2-7, with 8 junctional bases fitting TRBD1. This sample comprised peripheral blood, obtained from a patient treated with radiotherapy plus ipilimumab. The CDR3 corresponds to CASSVGQVFLEQYF. In nucleotides, the sequence is TGTGCCAGCAGTGTGGGACAGGTCTTTCTCGAGCAGTACTTC.